The sequence of this TCR beta chain was determined in a study of identical twins. With respect to this clonotype: Its antigen is not known. The conserved final phenylalanine or tryptophan is absent from the CDR3, which likely points to a read error. No DNA is shown, since the ends of the CDR3 on it are uncertain; the CDR3 is the one TCRdb lists.

The donor group consisted entirely of healthy Caucasians. The CDR3 is 15 residues long, counting both termini. TCRdb re-analysed the 5' RACE reads in MiXCR, keeping a single row per CDR3 protein. The repertoire has 1.5 million to 2 million distinct CDR3 sequences, more than 30% of them found once; the top ten carry under 0.35%. Overall study results and limits: Out-of-frame alpha sequences shared between twins exhibited an excess of low generation probability.

V usage is TRBV21-1 and J usage is TRBJ2-4; TRBD2 is the table's D call and was not checked against the DNA. TRBV21-1 is termed a pseudogene. This receptor was obtained from a newborn girl in good health. Sequencing was performed on cord blood. The CDR3 sequence: CASSKALAGLLRAVL.